This T cell receptor beta chain comes out of a study of blood T cell repertoires in COVID-19 (TCRdb year 2020). A note on the overall study: Samples covering the acute and convalescent phases of COVID-19 were provided by collaborators in the United States, Italy and Spain. The dataset comprised deeply sampled blood TCRbeta repertoires from subjects exposed to, actively infected with, or recovered from COVID-19. The samples were drawn from two sources: the first 160 participants of the ongoing ImmuneRACE study, and some 1,300 subjects contributed by 6 global collaborators. Where HLA class I and class II types were available, the types were taken from metadata supplied by the sample provider, not from assay-based typing. The sample metadata nearly always contained a de-identified subject ID, COVID-19 status, age in years and sex. The prospective study material was composed of cDNA or gDNA derived from T cells, B-cell-depleted T cells, or PBMCs. The repertoires were released in a freely available public database meant as a resource for research on the immune response to SARS-CoV-2. Broad study findings and their caveats: How much clinical and demographic metadata was included differed by source and by participant, and the metadata was provided uncurated.

TCRbeta CDR3 regions were amplified from genomic DNA using the immunoSEQ Assay, a bias-controlled multiplex PCR. The paper's processing steps were these. Nucleated cell counts per sample were estimated from amplification of reference gene primers within the assay. To quantify the absolute abundance of each unique TCRbeta CDR3 rearrangement, sequence reads were collapsed and filtered. For each sample, productive Simpson clonality was calculated as the square root of Simpson's diversity index across productive rearrangements. Here the immuneACCESS table is served through TCRdb, limited to in-frame sequences with V and J called. Missing clones are a known gap in these copies; in checked studies unresolved V genes cover under half, and the rest lacks a known reason. The DNA gave D and trimming, while V, J and clone size come from that table. The sample table holds fewer than 300,000 clones, of which 80% to 90% were seen once. Around 5.8% of the sample lies in the top ten.

At one collaborating source in Seattle, patients were enrolled during active infection and were followed longitudinally through the course of disease. Collaborating institutions collected whole blood in K2EDTA tubes following their own protocols. For TCRbeta analysis, collaborators shipped samples in one of three forms: frozen whole blood, isolated PBMCs, or DNA extracted from either of those sample types. Turning to this clone: This clone's antigen is unknown. No base-level quality is on record; no much larger clone is a single base apart.

Trimming removed 3 bases from V and 2 bases from J, leaving 23 bases between the germline ends. CDR1 and CDR2, looked up from the germline V gene (reference sequence), are LGHDT and YNNKEL. Taken from cysteine to phenylalanine, the CDR3 has 18 residues. The CDR3 DNA has 54 bases and is translated from base 1. This sequence was found in a woman in her fifties or sixties with COVID-19, enrolled during active disease. The chain is encoded by TRBV3-1 (or the pseudogene TRBV3-2) joined to TRBJ2-7; a tentative D match to TRBD1 spans 5 bases. The material sequenced was peripheral blood. The CDR3: CASSHNPRAGRGAYEQYF. DNA sequence: TGTGCCAGCAGCCACAACCCCAGGGCAGGACGAGGCGCCTACGAGCAGTACTTC.